The rows below give T cell receptor beta chains drawn from one sample of a study of T-cell memory formation after mild COVID-19. In TCRdb, the 5' RACE reads were re-called with MiXCR into one record per CDR3 protein. Among under 400,000 distinct CDR3 sequences listed, about 21% were seen once. The sequenced sample consisted of PBMCs or a T cell subset sorted from them (not recorded which). The source of these receptors is an adult woman who had mild COVID-19 (a few samples of this study predate the infection). Cell type and time point are not known. Each CDR3 is given with its conserved first and last residue. The D gene is left open where the match is weak. Not all rows give a size; the values are once, few, many and, for expanded clones, a class.

>TRBV2|TRBD2|TRBJ2-5|many
CASSLTSGGQETQYF
TGTGCCAGCAGTTTAACTAGCGGGGGCCAAGAGACCCAGTACTTC
>TRBV5-1|TRBD1|TRBJ1-6|few
CASSMGQGYNSPLHF
TGCGCCAGCAGTATGGGACAGGGGTATAATTCACCCCTCCACTTT
>TRBV12-3/TRBV12-4|.|TRBJ2-3|many
CASSLGSNTDTQYF
TGTGCCAGCAGTTTAGGCTCGAACACAGATACGCAGTATTTT
>TRBV5-1|TRBD1|TRBJ2-6|few
CASSPRDRSSGANVLTF
TGCGCCAGCAGCCCCCGGGACAGGAGTTCTGGGGCCAACGTCCTGACTTTC
>TRBV5-1|.|TRBJ2-3|.
CASSLIGSSSTDTQYF
TGCGCCAGCAGCTTGATCGGCTCCTCTAGCACAGATACGCAGTATTTT
>TRBV5-1|TRBD1|TRBJ1-1|few
CASSPRTGGGTEAFF
TGCGCCAGCAGCCCGAGGACAGGGGGTGGAACTGAAGCTTTCTTT
>TRBV6-6|.|TRBJ1-1|.
CASSQGPLLGDPFGNTEAFF
TGTGCCAGCAGTCAGGGACCCCTTCTAGGAGACCCCTTTGGGAACACTGAAGCTTTCTTT
>TRBV18|.|TRBJ2-2|.
CASSPQGPTGELFF
TGTGCCAGCTCACCACAGGGACCCACCGGGGAGCTGTTTTTT
>TRBV12-3/TRBV12-4|.|TRBJ2-2|.
CASSFPRRVLNTGELFF
TGTGCCAGCAGTTTTCCCCGGCGGGTCCTAAACACCGGGGAGCTGTTTTTT
>TRBV6-5|.|TRBJ1-1|.
CASSRGGRTEAFF
TGTGCCAGCAGTCGCGGGGGCCGGACTGAAGCTTTCTTT
>TRBV20-1|TRBD1|TRBJ2-1|few
CSATMGQGTNNEQFF
TGCAGTGCTACGATGGGACAGGGGACAAACAATGAGCAGTTCTTC
>TRBV7-2|.|TRBJ2-5|many
CASSLYGTGRRAFGTQYF
TGTGCCAGCAGCTTATACGGAACGGGGCGGAGGGCATTTGGGACCCAGTACTTC
>TRBV12-3/TRBV12-4|.|TRBJ1-1|few
CASSSSGELNTEAFF
TGTGCCAGCAGTTCCTCAGGAGAATTGAACACTGAAGCTTTCTTT